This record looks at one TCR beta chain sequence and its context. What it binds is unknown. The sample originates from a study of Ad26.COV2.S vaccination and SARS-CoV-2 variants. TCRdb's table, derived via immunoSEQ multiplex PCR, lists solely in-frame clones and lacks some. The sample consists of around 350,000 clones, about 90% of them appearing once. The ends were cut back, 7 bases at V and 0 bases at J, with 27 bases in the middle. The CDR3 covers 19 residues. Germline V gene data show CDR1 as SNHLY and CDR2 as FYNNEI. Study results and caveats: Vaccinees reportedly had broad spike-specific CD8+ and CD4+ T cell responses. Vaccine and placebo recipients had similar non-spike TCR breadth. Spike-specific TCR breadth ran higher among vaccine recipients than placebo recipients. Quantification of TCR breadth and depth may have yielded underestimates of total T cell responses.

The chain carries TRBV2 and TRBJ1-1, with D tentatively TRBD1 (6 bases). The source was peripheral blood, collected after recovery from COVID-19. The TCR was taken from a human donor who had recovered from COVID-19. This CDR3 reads CASIGGRRALGTLNTEAFF. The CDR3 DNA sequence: TGTGCCAGCATCGGGGGCAGAAGGGCCCTGGGGACTTTGAACACTGAAGCTTTCTTT.